This entry lists 17 T cell receptor beta chains sequenced from one sample in a study of cytomegalovirus exposure and HLA in healthy donors. With 60 Vbeta and 13 Jbeta primers, the PCR was carried out. The repertoire was sequenced with immunoSEQ multiplex PCR; TCRdb's copy has only in-frame clones and lacks some. The table shows more than 90,000 clones, with approximately 70% occurring only once. The sequenced sample was PBMCs. These receptors were obtained from a woman aged 30 to 39 in good health and CMV-seronegative.

This clone was seen once. The V gene is TRBV6-1, the J gene TRBJ1-4; D may be TRBD1 (5 bases). This CDR3 contains 14 residues. Germline V gene data show CDR1 as MNHNS and CDR2 as SASEGT. V was clipped by 3 bases and J by 8 bases, with 13 bases between them. DNA for the CDR3: TGTGCCAGCAGTGATTGGCAGGGTGACGAAAAACTGTTTTTT. Protein sequence: CASSDWQGDEKLFF.

The chain combines TRBV6-5 with TRBJ1-6; no clear D. The germline gives CDR1 MNHEY, CDR2 SVGAGI. Trimming removed 5 bases at V and 15 bases at J, with 17 bases between. There are 13 residues in the CDR3. The CDR3 is CASSTPRARHLHF. The CDR3 DNA reads TGTGCCAGCAGTACGCCTCGAGCCCGCCACCTCCACTTT.

V and J are TRBV13 and TRBJ2-7, with TRBD1 matching over 7 bases. V shed 5 bases and J 7 bases; nucleotides not matched to a gene: 14. The CDR3 is 15 residues long. Germline loops: CDR1 PRHDT, CDR2 FYEKMQ (reference sequence). The CDR3 DNA sequence: TGTGCCAGCAGCCCACGCAGGGAGACGACAGGGGAGCAGTACTTC. Its protein is CASSPRRETTGEQYF.

This clone was counted only a few times. The V gene is TRBV19, the J gene TRBJ1-5, with D perhaps TRBD1 (6 bases). Germline CDR1 and CDR2: LNHDA and SQIVND (reference sequence). This CDR3 region has 14 residues. V gave up 8 bases and J gave up 0 bases, with 11 bases separating them. Here the CDR3 reads CASCRGGSNQPQHF. Written as DNA, the CDR3 is TGTGCCAGTTGTAGAGGGGGTAGCAATCAGCCCCAGCATTTT.

The rearrangement uses TRBV9 and TRBJ1-2, with a possible D match to TRBD1 (6 bases). This CDR3 spans 14 amino acids. The germline V gene has CDR1 SGDLS and CDR2 YYNGEE. Trimming removed 1 base at V and 4 bases at J, with 11 bases between. The DNA of the CDR3 is TGTGCCAGCAGCGTACGACAGGCTGGCTATGGCTACACCTTC. Translated, it gives CASSVRQAGYGYTF.

The rearrangement links TRBV5-1 to TRBJ1-2; D possibly corresponds to TRBD1 (5 bases). Deletions cut 5 bases from V and 3 bases from J, with 14 bases between. The CDR3 has 14 residues. Germline V CDR1 and CDR2: SGHRS, YFSETQ. DNA for the CDR3: TGCGCCAGCAGGCTCCCCCCGGGGGACTATGGCTACACCTTC. Encoded protein: CASRLPPGDYGYTF. Looking up the rest from reference TRBV5-1 and TRBJ1-2 gives the full variable domain: KAGVTQTPRYLIKTRGQQVTLSCSPISGHRSVSWYQQTPGQGLQFLFEYFSETQRNKGNFPGRFSGRQFSNSRSEMNVSTLELGDSALYLCASRLPPGDYGYTFGSGTRLTVV.

The chain uses TRBV5-6 and TRBJ2-1, with 8 bases fitting TRBD2. CDR3 length: 14 amino acids. The V gene's germline CDR1 is SGHDT and CDR2 YYEEEE. V lost 6 bases to trimming and J lost 4 bases; unmatched junction nucleotides: 6. The CDR3 sequence: CASIGTSDYNEQFF. In nucleotides, the CDR3 is TGTGCCAGCATCGGGACTAGTGATTACAATGAGCAGTTCTTC.

This rearrangement joins TRBV28 to TRBJ1-1; maybe TRBD1 (6 bases). Germline CDR1 MDHEN, CDR2 SYDVKM. The CDR3 loop spans 14 amino acids. Trimming removed 4 bases from V and 4 bases from J, with 13 bases in between. CDR3 sequence: CASSSRGARTEAFF. The DNA for the CDR3 is TGTGCCAGCAGTTCTCGGGGGGCGCGCACTGAAGCTTTCTTT.

The V and J genes are TRBV7-9 and TRBJ1-2; D ambiguous. Per the germline V gene, CDR1 is SEHNR and CDR2 is FQNEAQ (reference sequence). The V end was cut by 5 bases, the J end by 4 bases, with 14 bases between. The CDR3 runs 14 residues. CDR3 nucleotides: TGTGCCAGCAGCATGACCGGTGGAGTCTATGGCTACACCTTC. Its translation: CASSMTGGVYGYTF.

In its sample, this clone was seen a few times. The V gene is TRBV6-1, the J gene TRBJ2-7, with a tentative D call TRBD1 (6 bases). The CDR3 spans 15 residues. Trimming removed 2 bases at V and 9 bases at J, with 20 bases between. Germline-derived CDR1 and CDR2 are MNHNS and SASEGT. The CDR3, as DNA: TGTGCCAGCAGTGAACTTGTCGGGACACGCTCCGGGCAGTACTTC. This encodes CASSELVGTRSGQYF.

The chain joins TRBV7-3 to TRBJ2-3; D perhaps matches TRBD2 (5 bases). Germline V gives CDR1 SGHTA, CDR2 FQGTGA. This CDR3 is built from 13 residues. V was trimmed by 4 bases and J by 0 bases, leaving 5 bases between them. The DNA for the CDR3 is TGTGCCAGCAGCTCGGGAAGCACAGATACGCAGTATTTT. This translates into CASSSGSTDTQYF.

The rearrangement links TRBV6-6 to TRBJ1-6; D is possibly TRBD1 (5 bases). CDR3 length equals 16 residues. Deletions cut 4 bases from V and 9 bases from J, with 19 bases between. From germline, CDR1 is MNHNY and CDR2 SVGAGI (reference sequence). The CDR3 region is CASSSPSGLTRSPLHF. CDR3 in DNA: TGTGCCAGCAGTTCTCCATCAGGGCTAACGCGTTCACCCCTCCACTTT.

The chain joins TRBV29-1 to TRBJ2-2; weak D call: TRBD1 (7 bases). The germline V gene has CDR1 SQVTM and CDR2 ANQGSEA. The CDR3 is 15 residues long. V was cut by 6 bases and J by 4 bases, with 18 bases left in between. CDR3 loop: CSVPEGPGGTGELFF. The CDR3, as DNA: TGCAGCGTGCCGGAGGGTCCAGGGGGCACCGGGGAGCTGTTTTTT.

The chain recombines TRBV6-6 with TRBJ1-1, with 8 bases lining up with TRBD1. The CDR3 is 11 residues long. Per germline, CDR1 MNHNY and CDR2 SVGAGI (reference sequence). The junction had 9 bases not matched to a gene; V was cut back by 10 bases and J by 11 bases. The CDR3 reads CATDGQGEAFF. The DNA of the CDR3 is TGTGCCACCGACGGACAGGGAGAGGCTTTCTTT.

The chain joins TRBV6-5 to TRBJ2-7; 8 bases fit TRBD2. Germline V gives CDR1 MNHEY, CDR2 SVGAGI. The CDR3 runs 14 residues. The V segment lost 5 bases and the J segment 3 bases; nucleotides outside the gene matches: 6. The CDR3 sequence is CASSKAGLGYEQYF. For the CDR3, the DNA is TGTGCCAGCAGTAAAGCGGGACTAGGCTACGAGCAGTACTTC.

This clone was seen many times. The chain recombines TRBV4-2 with TRBJ2-7; D might be TRBD2 (6 bases). CDR1 and CDR2 from the germline V gene are LGHNA and YNFKEQ. The CDR3 is 18 amino acids. With 0 bases removed from V and 2 bases from J, the gap between germline ends came to 20 bases. The CDR3 sequence: CASSQEIPRLEAPYEQYF. The CDR3 DNA follows: TGTGCCAGCAGCCAAGAAATCCCGCGACTAGAGGCTCCCTACGAGCAGTACTTC.

The rearrangement joins TRBV6-6 to TRBJ1-1, with a tentative D call TRBD1 (5 bases). Germline V gene sequence: CDR1 MNHNY, CDR2 SVGAGI (reference sequence). The germline V and J ends were trimmed by 5 bases and 6 bases, with 13 bases remaining between them. This CDR3 has 13 residues. The CDR3 protein is CASSGGGPSEAFF. The CDR3 DNA sequence: TGTGCCAGCAGTGGGGGAGGCCCTTCTGAAGCTTTCTTT.